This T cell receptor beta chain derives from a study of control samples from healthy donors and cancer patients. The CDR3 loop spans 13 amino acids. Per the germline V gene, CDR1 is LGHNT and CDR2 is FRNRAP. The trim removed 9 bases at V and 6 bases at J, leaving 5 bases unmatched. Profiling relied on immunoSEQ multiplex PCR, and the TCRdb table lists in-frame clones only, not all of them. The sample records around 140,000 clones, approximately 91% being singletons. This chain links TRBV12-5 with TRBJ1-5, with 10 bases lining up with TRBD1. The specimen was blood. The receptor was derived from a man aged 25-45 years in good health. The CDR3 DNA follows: TGTGCTAGCGGGACAGGGGTCTTTCAGCCCCAGCATTTT. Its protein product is CASGTGVFQPQHF.